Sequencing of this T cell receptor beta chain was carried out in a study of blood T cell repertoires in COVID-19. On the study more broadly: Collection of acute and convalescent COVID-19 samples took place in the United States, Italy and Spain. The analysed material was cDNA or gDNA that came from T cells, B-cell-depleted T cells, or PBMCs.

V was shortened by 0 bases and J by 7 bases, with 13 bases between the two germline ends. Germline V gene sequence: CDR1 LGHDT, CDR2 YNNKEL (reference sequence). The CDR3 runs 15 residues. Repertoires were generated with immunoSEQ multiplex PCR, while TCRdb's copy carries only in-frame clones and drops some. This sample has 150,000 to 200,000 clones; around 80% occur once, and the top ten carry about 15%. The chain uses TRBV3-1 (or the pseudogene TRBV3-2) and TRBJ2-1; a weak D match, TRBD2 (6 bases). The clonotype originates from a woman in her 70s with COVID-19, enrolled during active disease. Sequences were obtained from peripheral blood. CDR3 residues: CASSQDWASANEQFF. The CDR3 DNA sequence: TGTGCCAGCAGCCAAGATTGGGCTAGCGCAAATGAGCAGTTCTTC.